This T cell receptor (beta chain) derives from a study of identical twins. TCRdb fed the 5' RACE reads into MiXCR, producing one record per CDR3 protein. The data show 540,000 or so distinct CDR3 sequences, around 24% seen once. These data are also associated with another study on yellow fever vaccine responses in identical twins.

The material sequenced was CD4+ T cells sorted from blood. The origin of this receptor is a woman younger than 30 in good health.

The CDR3 DNA is TGTGCCACCAGTGACAGGACAGGGCACACCGGGGAGCTGTTTTTT. Amino acid sequence: CATSDRTGHTGELFF. The V call is TRBV24-1, the J call TRBJ2-2, with 8 bases fitting TRBD1. Germline V gene lookup returns CDR1 KGHDR and CDR2 SFDVKD. CDR3 length: 15 residues. Trimming cost V 4 bases and J 3 bases; bases outside gene matches: 3.